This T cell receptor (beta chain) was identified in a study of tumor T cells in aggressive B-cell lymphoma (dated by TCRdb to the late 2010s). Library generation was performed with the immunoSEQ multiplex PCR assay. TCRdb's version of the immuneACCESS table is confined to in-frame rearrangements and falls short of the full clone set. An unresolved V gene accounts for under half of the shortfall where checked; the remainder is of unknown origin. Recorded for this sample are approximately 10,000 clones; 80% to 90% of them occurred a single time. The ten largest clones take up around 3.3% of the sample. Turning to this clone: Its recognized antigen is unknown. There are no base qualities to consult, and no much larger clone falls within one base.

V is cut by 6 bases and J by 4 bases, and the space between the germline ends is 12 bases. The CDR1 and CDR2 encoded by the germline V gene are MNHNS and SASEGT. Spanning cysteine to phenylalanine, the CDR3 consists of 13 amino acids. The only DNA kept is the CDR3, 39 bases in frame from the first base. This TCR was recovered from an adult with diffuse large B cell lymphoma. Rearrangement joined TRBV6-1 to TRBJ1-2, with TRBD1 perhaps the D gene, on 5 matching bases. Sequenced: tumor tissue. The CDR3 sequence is CASRGGLTYGYTF. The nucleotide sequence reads TGTGCCAGCAGGGGGGGACTCACCTATGGCTACACCTTC.